This TCR beta chain is from a study of T cells in Graves' hyperthyroidism and ophthalmopathy. Study-level information: Staff took peripheral blood when the initial diagnosis was made, before any treatment began.

Orbital computed tomography and thyroid ultrasound, together with serum TRAb and thyroxine and clinical symptoms, were used for diagnoses. Before ophthalmopathy appeared, progressors gave blood at initial hyperthyroidism diagnosis. Amplification targeted TCR beta CDR3 regions from RNA transcripts. First-round RT-PCR with HTBI primers amplified the TCR CDR3 region. TCRdb processed the multiplex PCR reads anew with MiXCR; each CDR3 protein has one entry. The sample records 250,000 or so distinct CDR3 sequences, approximately 14% being singletons. The CDR3 spans 13 residues. Trimming left V 4 bases short and J 8 bases short, with 15 bases between. Germline V gives CDR1 SGHRS, CDR2 YFSETQ.

V and J are TRBV5-1 and TRBJ1-2; D ambiguous. The TCR was taken from a woman aged 45-65 years with Graves' hyperthyroidism that later progressed to Graves' ophthalmopathy. The sequenced material came from blood. This CDR3 reads CASSDPPAPGYTF. The CDR3, as DNA: TGCGCCAGCAGCGATCCCCCCGCTCCGGGCTACACCTTC.